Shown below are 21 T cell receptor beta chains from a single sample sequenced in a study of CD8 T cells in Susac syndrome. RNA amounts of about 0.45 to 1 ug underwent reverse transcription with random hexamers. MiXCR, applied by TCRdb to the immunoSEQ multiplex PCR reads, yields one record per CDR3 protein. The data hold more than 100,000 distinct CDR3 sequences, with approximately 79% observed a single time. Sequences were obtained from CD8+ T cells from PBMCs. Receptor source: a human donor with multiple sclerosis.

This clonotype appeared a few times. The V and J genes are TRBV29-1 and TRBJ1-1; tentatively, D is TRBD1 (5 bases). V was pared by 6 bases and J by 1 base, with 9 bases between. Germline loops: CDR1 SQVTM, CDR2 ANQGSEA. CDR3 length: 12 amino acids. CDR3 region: CSVLRENTEAFF. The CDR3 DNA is TGCAGCGTCCTCAGGGAGAACACTGAAGCTTTCTTT.

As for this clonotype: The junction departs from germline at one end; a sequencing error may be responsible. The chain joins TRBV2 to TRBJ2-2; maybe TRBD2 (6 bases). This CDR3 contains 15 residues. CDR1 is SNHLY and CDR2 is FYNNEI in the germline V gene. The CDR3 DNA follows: TGTGCCGGCAGTGACCCGGGCGGGGCGGCCGGGGAGCTGTTTTTT. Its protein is CAGSDPGGAAGELFF. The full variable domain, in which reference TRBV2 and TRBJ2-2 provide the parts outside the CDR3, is EPEVTQTPSHQVTQMGQEVILRCVPISNHLYFYWYRQILGQKVEFLVSFYNNEISEKSEIFDDQFSVERPDGSNFTLKIRSTKLEDSAMYFCAGSDPGGAAGELFFGEGSRLTVL.

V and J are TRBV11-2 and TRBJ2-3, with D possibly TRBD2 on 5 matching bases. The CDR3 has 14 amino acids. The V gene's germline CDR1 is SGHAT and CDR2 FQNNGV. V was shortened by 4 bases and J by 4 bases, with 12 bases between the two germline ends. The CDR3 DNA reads TGTGCCAGCAGCTCCGAGTTCGGGGCAGATACGCAGTATTTT. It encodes CASSSEFGADTQYF.

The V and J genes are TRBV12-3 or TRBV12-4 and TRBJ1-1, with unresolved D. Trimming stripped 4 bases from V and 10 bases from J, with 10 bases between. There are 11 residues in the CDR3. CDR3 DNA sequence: TGTGCCAGCAGTTACGGGCCGTCAGCTTTCTTT. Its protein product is CASSYGPSAFF.

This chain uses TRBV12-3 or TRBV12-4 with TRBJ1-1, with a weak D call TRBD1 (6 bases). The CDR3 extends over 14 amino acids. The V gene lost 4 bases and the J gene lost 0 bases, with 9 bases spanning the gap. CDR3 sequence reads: CASSWDNVNTEAFF. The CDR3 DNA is TGTGCCAGCAGTTGGGACAACGTGAACACTGAAGCTTTCTTT.

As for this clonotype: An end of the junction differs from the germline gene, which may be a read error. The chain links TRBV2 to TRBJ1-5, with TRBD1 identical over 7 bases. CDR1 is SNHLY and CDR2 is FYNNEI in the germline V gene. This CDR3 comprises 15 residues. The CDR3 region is CTSSVGDSSNQPQHF. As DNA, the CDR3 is TGTACCAGCAGTGTGGGGGACAGCAGCAATCAGCCCCAGCATTTT. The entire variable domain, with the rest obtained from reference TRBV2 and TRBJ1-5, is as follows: EPEVTQTPSHQVTQMGQEVILRCVPISNHLYFYWYRQILGQKVEFLVSFYNNEISEKSEIFDDQFSVERPDGSNFTLKIRSTKLEDSAMYFCTSSVGDSSNQPQHFGDGTRLSIL.

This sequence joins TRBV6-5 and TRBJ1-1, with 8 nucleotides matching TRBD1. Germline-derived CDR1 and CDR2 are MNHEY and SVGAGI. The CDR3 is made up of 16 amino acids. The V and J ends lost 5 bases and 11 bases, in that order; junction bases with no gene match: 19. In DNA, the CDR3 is TGTGCCAGCAGTAACCCCTTTCAGACAGGGGACTGGGCTGCTTTCTTT. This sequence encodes CASSNPFQTGDWAAFF.

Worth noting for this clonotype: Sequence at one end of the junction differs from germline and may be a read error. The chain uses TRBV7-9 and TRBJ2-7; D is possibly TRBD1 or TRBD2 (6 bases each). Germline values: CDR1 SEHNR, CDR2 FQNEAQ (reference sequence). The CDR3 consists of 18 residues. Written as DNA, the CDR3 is TGTGCCAGCAGCGTAGCGGTCGGTAAGGGGGGTGGGCGGAACGAGCAGTACTTC. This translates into CASSVAVGKGGGRNEQYF.

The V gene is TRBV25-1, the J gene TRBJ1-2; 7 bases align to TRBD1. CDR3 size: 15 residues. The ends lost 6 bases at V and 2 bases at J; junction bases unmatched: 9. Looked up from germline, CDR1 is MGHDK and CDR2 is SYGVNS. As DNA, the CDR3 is TGTGCCAGCAGCCCCTGGGAGGGGGCGAACTATGGCTACACCTTC. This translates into CASSPWEGANYGYTF.

The CDR3 sequence is CASSTRQGENGNTIYF. The CDR3 DNA follows: TGTGCCAGCAGTACAAGACAGGGGGAGAATGGAAACACCATATATTTT. The V call is TRBV28, the J call TRBJ1-3; 9 positions match TRBD1. This CDR3 is built from 16 residues. CDR1 is MDHEN, CDR2 SYDVKM, per germline. V was pared by 5 bases and J by 3 bases, with 8 bases of the junction left unmatched. Variable domain in full (rest from reference TRBV28 and TRBJ1-3): DVKVTQSSRYLVKRTGEKVFLECVQDMDHENMFWYRQDPGLGLRLIYFSYDVKMKEKGDIPEGYSVSREKKERFSLILESASTNQTSMYLCASSTRQGENGNTIYFGEGSWLTVV.

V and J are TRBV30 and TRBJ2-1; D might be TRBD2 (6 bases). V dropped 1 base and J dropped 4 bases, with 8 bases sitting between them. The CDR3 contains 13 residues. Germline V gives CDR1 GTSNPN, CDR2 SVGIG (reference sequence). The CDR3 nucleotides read TGTGCCTGGAGTGAGGGACTGTACAATGAGCAGTTCTTC. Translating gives CAWSEGLYNEQFF. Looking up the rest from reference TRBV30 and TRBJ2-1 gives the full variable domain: SQTIHQWPATLVQPVGSPLSLECTVEGTSNPNLYWYRQAAGRGLQLLFYSVGIGQISSEVPQNLSASRPQDRQFILSSKKLLLSDSGFYLCAWSEGLYNEQFFGPGTRLTVL.

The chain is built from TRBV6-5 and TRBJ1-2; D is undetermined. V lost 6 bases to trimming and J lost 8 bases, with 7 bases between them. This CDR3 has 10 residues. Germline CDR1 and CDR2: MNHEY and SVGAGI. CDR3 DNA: TGTGCCAGCAGGTACGACGGCTACACCTTC. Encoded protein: CASRYDGYTF.

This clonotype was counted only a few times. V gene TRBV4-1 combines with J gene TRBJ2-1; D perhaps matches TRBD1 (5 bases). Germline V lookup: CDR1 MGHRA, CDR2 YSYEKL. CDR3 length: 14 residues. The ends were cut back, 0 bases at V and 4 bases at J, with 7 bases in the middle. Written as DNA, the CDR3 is TGCGCCAGCAGCCAAGAGCCAGGGTACAATGAGCAGTTCTTC. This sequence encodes CASSQEPGYNEQFF.

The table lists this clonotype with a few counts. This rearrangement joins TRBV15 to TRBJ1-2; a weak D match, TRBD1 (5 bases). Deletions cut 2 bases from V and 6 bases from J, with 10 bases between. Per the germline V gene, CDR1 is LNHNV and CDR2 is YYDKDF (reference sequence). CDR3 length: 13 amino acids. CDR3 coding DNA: TGTGCCACCAGCAGAAAAGGGACGGATGGCTACACCTTC. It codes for CATSRKGTDGYTF.

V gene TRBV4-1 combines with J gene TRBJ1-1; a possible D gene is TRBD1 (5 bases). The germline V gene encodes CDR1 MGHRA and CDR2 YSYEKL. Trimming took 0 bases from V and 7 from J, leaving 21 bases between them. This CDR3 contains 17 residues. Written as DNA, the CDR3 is TGCGCCAGCAGCCAAGATCGTGAGGGGAAACAGAACGGTGAAGCTTTCTTT. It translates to CASSQDREGKQNGEAFF.

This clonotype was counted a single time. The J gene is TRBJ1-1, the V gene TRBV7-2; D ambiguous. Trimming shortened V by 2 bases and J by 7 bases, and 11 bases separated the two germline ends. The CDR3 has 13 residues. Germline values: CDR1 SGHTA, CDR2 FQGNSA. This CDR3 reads CASSLRFFGEAFF. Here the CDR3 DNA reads TGTGCCAGCAGCTTACGTTTTTTTGGTGAAGCTTTCTTT.

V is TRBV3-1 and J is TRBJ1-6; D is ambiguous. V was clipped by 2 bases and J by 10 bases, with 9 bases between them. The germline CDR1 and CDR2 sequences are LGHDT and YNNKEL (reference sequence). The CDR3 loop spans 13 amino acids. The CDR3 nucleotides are TGTGCCAGCAGCCAACTCCCGGGATCACCCCTCCACTTT. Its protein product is CASSQLPGSPLHF.

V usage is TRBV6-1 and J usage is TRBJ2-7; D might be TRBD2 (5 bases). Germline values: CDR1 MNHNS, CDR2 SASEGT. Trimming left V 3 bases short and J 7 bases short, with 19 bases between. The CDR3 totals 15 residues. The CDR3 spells CASSDGGYVMEEQYF. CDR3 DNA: TGTGCCAGCAGTGACGGCGGGTACGTCATGGAGGAGCAGTACTTC.

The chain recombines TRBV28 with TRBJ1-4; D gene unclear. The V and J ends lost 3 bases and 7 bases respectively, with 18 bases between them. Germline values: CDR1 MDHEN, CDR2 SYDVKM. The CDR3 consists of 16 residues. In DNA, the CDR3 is TGTGCCAGCAGTTTTTCTTTGTTCCAAAGAGGTGAAAAACTGTTTTTT. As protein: CASSFSLFQRGEKLFF.

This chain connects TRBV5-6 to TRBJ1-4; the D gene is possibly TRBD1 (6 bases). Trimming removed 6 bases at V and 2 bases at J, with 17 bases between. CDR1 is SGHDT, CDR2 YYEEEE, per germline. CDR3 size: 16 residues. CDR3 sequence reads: CASNEDRDPTNEKLFF. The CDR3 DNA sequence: TGTGCCAGCAACGAGGACAGAGATCCGACTAATGAAAAACTGTTTTTT.

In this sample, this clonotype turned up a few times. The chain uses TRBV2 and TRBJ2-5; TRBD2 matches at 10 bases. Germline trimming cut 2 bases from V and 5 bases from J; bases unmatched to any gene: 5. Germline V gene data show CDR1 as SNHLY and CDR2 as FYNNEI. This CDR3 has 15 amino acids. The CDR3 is CASSERLSGGETQYF. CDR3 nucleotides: TGTGCCAGCAGTGAACGACTTAGCGGGGGGGAGACCCAGTACTTC.